One sample yielded the 20 T cell receptor beta chains listed below, sequenced in a study of cytomegalovirus exposure and HLA in healthy donors. Researchers ran the PCR with 60 Vbeta and 13 Jbeta primers. Sequenced by immunoSEQ multiplex PCR; TCRdb stores in-frame clones only, minus some. The sample's table shows roughly 53,000 clones. What was sequenced was PBMCs. The receptor source for this set is a young man in good health and CMV-seropositive.

The J gene is TRBJ2-1, the V gene TRBV5-5; D might be TRBD1 (6 bases). Germline CDR1 and CDR2: SGHKS and YYEKEE (reference sequence). This CDR3 contains 13 residues. V lost 7 bases and J 7 bases, leaving 15 bases between the germline ends. CDR3: CASGTGQTNEQFF. As DNA, the CDR3 is TGTGCCAGCGGTACAGGGCAAACTAATGAGCAGTTCTTC.

The chain recombines TRBV29-1 with TRBJ2-2; the match to TRBD1 covers 12 bases. CDR1 and CDR2 from the germline V gene are SQVTM and ANQGSEA. V shed 7 bases and J 6 bases; nucleotides not matched to a gene: 15. CDR3 size: 17 residues. CDR3 sequence: CSAGTGGPAGEAGELFF. In DNA, the CDR3 is TGCAGCGCCGGGACAGGGGGCCCGGCGGGTGAGGCCGGGGAGCTGTTTTTT.

The chain carries TRBV6-5 and TRBJ1-1, with D possibly matching TRBD1 (5 bases). Germline lookup yields CDR1 MNHEY and CDR2 SVGAGI. CDR3 length: 15 amino acids. With 5 bases removed from V and 1 base from J, the gap between germline ends came to 14 bases. The CDR3 nucleotides read TGTGCCAGCAGTCGTTCGGGGACTGCGAACACTGAAGCTTTCTTT. As protein: CASSRSGTANTEAFF.

The chain combines TRBV7-2 with TRBJ1-4; 9 bases are shared with TRBD1. The CDR3 spans 15 residues. Germline CDR1 is SGHTA and CDR2 is FQGNSA. Trimming removed 3 bases from V and 4 bases from J; junction bases left unmatched: 3. CDR3 in DNA: TGTGCCAGCAGCTTGGGACAGGGTCATAATGAAAAACTGTTTTTT. Protein: CASSLGQGHNEKLFF.

The J gene is TRBJ2-3, the V gene TRBV7-6, with a weak D call TRBD1 (6 bases). V gave up 5 bases and J gave up 3 bases, with 18 bases separating them. Germline CDR1 is SGHVS and CDR2 is FNYEAQ. CDR3 length: 16 residues. In DNA form, the CDR3 reads TGTGCCAGCAGCCTTCTGGGGGCCTCGGGGACAGATACGCAGTATTTT. The encoded protein is CASSLLGASGTDTQYF.

This chain connects TRBV15 to TRBJ1-4, with 9 bases that match TRBD1. V shed 1 base and J 5 bases; nucleotides not matched to a gene: 2. Germline CDR1 and CDR2: LNHNV and YYDKDF (reference sequence). This CDR3 is built from 15 residues. DNA for the CDR3: TGTGCCACCAGCAGAGCGGGGACAGGGAATGAAAAACTGTTTTTT. This translates into CATSRAGTGNEKLFF.

The chain uses TRBV6-1 and TRBJ2-5, with TRBD2 matching 8 bases. The CDR3 spans 16 residues. V was pared by 2 bases and J by 4 bases, with 9 bases of the junction left unmatched. Germline V gene sequence: CDR1 MNHNS, CDR2 SASEGT. CDR3 protein: CASSEPGRALGETQYF. Here the CDR3 DNA reads TGTGCCAGCAGTGAACCCGGGAGGGCCCTCGGAGAGACCCAGTACTTC.

Here the CDR3 DNA reads TGTGCCAGCAGCTTAATTAAGCGGGAAGGGGGCTACGAGCAGTACTTC. The encoded protein is CASSLIKREGGYEQYF. The rearrangement links TRBV11-2 to TRBJ2-7; D might be TRBD2 (7 bases). Deletions cut 2 bases from V and 3 bases from J, with 17 bases between. The CDR3 runs 16 residues. Germline-derived CDR1 and CDR2 are SGHAT and FQNNGV.

V is TRBV6-1 and J is TRBJ1-1; 10 bases align to TRBD1. The V gene's germline CDR1 is MNHNS and CDR2 SASEGT. The V segment lost 4 bases and the J segment 6 bases; nucleotides outside the gene matches: 8. This CDR3 has 15 residues. The CDR3 region has the DNA TGTGCCAGCAGTGCGGGACAGGGGAGAGCGGCTGAAGCTTTCTTT. It codes for CASSAGQGRAAEAFF.

The gene calls are TRBV6-6 and TRBJ2-4; a weak D match, TRBD2 (6 bases). The V and J ends lost 7 bases and 2 bases respectively, with 9 bases between them. The V gene's germline CDR1 is MNHNY and CDR2 SVGAGI (reference sequence). The CDR3 has 13 amino acids. CDR3 loop: CASTGVTKNIQYF. In nucleotides, the CDR3 is TGTGCCAGCACGGGGGTGACCAAAAACATTCAGTACTTC.

Of note for this clone: Other DNA sequences within the sample encode an identical CDR3. V usage is TRBV2 and J usage is TRBJ2-3; D not resolved. Germline loops: CDR1 SNHLY, CDR2 FYNNEI. The CDR3 totals 12 residues. Trimming pared 4 bases from V and 3 bases from J, leaving 5 bases between. DNA for the CDR3: TGTGCCAGCAGTGTCGCGACAGATACGCAGTATTTT. It is translated as CASSVATDTQYF.

The chain recombines TRBV10-1 with TRBJ2-2, with 9 positions matching TRBD1. J lost 6 bases, V lost 6 bases, and 5 bases had no gene match. CDR3 length equals 14 residues. Germline V CDR1 and CDR2: WNHNN, SYGVQD (reference sequence). CDR3 sequence: CASRGDRESGELFF. The CDR3 region has the DNA TGCGCCAGCAGAGGGGACAGGGAATCCGGGGAGCTGTTTTTT.

V usage is TRBV7-3 and J usage is TRBJ2-7; D may be TRBD2 (5 bases). Germline-derived CDR1 and CDR2 are SGHTA and FQGTGA. V was trimmed by 2 bases and J by 0 bases, leaving 11 bases between them. The CDR3 spans 15 residues. CDR3 in amino acids: CASSLEPGDSYEQYF. The CDR3 region has the DNA TGTGCCAGCAGCTTAGAACCCGGGGACTCCTACGAGCAGTACTTC.

The chain couples TRBV6-5 to TRBJ1-1; D gene uncertain. Trimming cost V 4 bases and J 1 base, with 13 bases left between them. Germline lookup yields CDR1 MNHEY and CDR2 SVGAGI. The CDR3 spans 15 residues. The CDR3 region is CASSLTHLGNTEAFF. The CDR3, as DNA: TGTGCCAGCAGTTTAACTCACCTAGGGAACACTGAAGCTTTCTTT.

CDR3 loop: CASRHRASGANVLTF. The CDR3 DNA follows: TGTGCCAGCAGACACAGGGCATCTGGGGCCAACGTCCTGACTTTC. The chain combines TRBV7-9 with TRBJ2-6; possibly TRBD1 for D (6 bases). This CDR3 is 15 amino acids long. Trimming took off 6 bases at V and 1 base at J, with 10 bases between the two ends. Germline V CDR1 and CDR2: SEHNR, FQNEAQ (reference sequence).

The gene calls are TRBV12-5 and TRBJ2-7, with no clear D. The CDR3 has 12 amino acids. Per germline, CDR1 LGHNT and CDR2 FRNRAP. V lost 2 bases and J lost 4, with 6 bases in between. Here the CDR3 reads CASGLTKYEQYF. The CDR3 bases are TGTGCTAGTGGTTTGACAAAATACGAGCAGTACTTC.

V usage is TRBV6-5 and J usage is TRBJ2-5; tentatively, D is TRBD1 (5 bases). The CDR3 loop spans 14 amino acids. The germline V gene has CDR1 MNHEY and CDR2 SVGAGI. Trimming removed 7 bases at V and 4 bases at J, with 16 bases between. The CDR3 sequence is CASKQPGMAETQYF. CDR3 DNA: TGTGCCAGCAAGCAACCAGGGATGGCAGAGACCCAGTACTTC.

This rearrangement joins TRBV4-2 to TRBJ1-1; D might be TRBD1 (6 bases). V dropped 1 base and J dropped 0 bases, with 15 bases sitting between them. The germline gives CDR1 LGHNA, CDR2 YNFKEQ. CDR3 length: 17 amino acids. The CDR3 coding sequence is TGTGCCAGCAGCCAAGCGTTGGACAGCAACATGAACACTGAAGCTTTCTTT. Its translation: CASSQALDSNMNTEAFF.

Turning to this clone: At the DNA level, this CDR3 is encoded by other sequences in the same sample as well. This chain connects TRBV10-2 to TRBJ1-3; perhaps TRBD1 as D (5 bases). Germline V lookup: CDR1 WSHSY, CDR2 SAAADI. CDR3 size: 14 residues. The ends were cut back, 6 bases at V and 0 bases at J, with 9 bases in the middle. The chain's CDR3 is CASRGTTSGNTIYF. In DNA form, the CDR3 reads TGCGCCAGCAGAGGGACTACCTCTGGAAACACCATATATTTT.

The chain has TRBV19 and TRBJ1-4; unclear D gene. V was pared by 3 bases and J by 2 bases, with 7 bases between. Per germline, CDR1 LNHDA and CDR2 SQIVND (reference sequence). The CDR3 covers 14 residues. CDR3 sequence: CASSMSWTNEKLFF. As DNA, the CDR3 is TGTGCCAGTAGTATGAGTTGGACTAATGAAAAACTGTTTTTT.